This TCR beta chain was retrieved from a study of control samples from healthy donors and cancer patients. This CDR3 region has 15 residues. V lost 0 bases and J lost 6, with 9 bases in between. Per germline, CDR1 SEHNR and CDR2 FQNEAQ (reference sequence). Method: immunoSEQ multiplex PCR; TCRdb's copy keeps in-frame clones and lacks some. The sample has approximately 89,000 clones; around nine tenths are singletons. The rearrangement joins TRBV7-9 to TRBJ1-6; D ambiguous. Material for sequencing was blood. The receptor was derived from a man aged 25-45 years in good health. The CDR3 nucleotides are TGTGCCAGCAGCTTAGCAGGGTCGAGTAATTCACCCCTCCACTTT. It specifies CASSLAGSSNSPLHF.